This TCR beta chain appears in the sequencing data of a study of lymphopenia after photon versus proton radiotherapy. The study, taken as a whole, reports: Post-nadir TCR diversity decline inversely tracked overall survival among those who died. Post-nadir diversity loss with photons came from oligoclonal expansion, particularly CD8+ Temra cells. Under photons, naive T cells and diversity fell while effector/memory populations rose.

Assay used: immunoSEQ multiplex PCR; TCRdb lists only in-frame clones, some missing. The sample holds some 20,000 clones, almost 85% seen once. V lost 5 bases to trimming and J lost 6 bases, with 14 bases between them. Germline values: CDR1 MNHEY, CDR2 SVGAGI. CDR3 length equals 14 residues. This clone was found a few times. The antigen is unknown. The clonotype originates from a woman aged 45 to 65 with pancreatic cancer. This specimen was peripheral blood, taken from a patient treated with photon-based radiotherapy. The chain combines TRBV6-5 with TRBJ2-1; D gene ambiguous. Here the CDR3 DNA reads TGTGCCAGCAGTGAGCTCCGAGCCAGCAATGAGCAGTTCTTC. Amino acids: CASSELRASNEQFF.